The present TCR beta chain was sequenced within a study of blood T cell repertoires in COVID-19. Study at large: Sites in the United States, Italy and Spain provided acute and convalescent COVID-19 samples. T cells, B-cell-depleted T cells, or PBMCs supplied cDNA or gDNA.

Per the original data handling: Reference gene primer amplification in the assay estimated nucleated cell counts. The protocol was immunoSEQ multiplex PCR, while the TCRdb copy is restricted to in-frame clones and leaves out a portion. The D gene and trimming were derived from the DNA, and the V and J assignments and clone size from that table. Among 200,000 to 250,000 clones listed, approximately 85% were seen once. This CDR3 region has 16 residues. The germline V gene has CDR1 MNHEY and CDR2 SVGEGT. The ends lost 4 bases at V and 3 bases at J; junction bases unmatched: 4. The V gene is TRBV6-2 or TRBV6-3, the J gene TRBJ2-1, with 12 bases aligning to TRBD2. The sequencing sample was made of peripheral blood. The sequence was collected from a man in his fifties or sixties who had recovered from COVID-19. DNA of the CDR3: TGTGCCAGCAGTTCTCCGACTAGCGGGAGCTACAATGAGCAGTTCTTC. It specifies CASSSPTSGSYNEQFF.